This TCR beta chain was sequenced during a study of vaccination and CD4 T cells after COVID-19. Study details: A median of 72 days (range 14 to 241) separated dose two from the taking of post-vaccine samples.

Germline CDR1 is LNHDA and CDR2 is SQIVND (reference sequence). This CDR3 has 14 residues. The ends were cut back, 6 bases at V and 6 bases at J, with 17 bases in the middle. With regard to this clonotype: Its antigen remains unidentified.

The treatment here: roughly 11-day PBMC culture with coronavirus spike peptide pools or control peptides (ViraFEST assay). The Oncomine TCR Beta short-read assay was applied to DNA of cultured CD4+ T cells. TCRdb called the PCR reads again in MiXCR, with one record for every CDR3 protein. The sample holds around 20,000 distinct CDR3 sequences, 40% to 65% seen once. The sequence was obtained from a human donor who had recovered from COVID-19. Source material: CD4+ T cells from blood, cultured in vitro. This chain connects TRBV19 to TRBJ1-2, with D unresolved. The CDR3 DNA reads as TGTGCCAGTAGACCCCCCAACGGTCAAAATGGCTACACCTTC. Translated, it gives CASRPPNGQNGYTF.